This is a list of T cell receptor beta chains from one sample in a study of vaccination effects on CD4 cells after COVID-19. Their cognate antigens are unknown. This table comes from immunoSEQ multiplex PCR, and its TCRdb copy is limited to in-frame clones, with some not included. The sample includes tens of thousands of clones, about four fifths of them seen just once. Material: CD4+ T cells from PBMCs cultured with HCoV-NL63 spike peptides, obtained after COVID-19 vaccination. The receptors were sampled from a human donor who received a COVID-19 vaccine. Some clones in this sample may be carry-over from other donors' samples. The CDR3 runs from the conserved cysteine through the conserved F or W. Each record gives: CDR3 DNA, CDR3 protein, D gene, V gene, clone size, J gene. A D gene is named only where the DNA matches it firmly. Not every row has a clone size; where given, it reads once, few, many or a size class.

CDR3 DNA: TGTGCCAGCAGCCACGAATCCCATCGGGATCCTAATGGCTACACCTTC
CDR3 protein: CASSHESHRDPNGYTF
D gene: -
V gene: TRBV7-9
clone size: few
J gene: TRBJ1-2

CDR3 DNA: TGTGCCAGCAGCCAAGATTTAGGGGGTTATGGCTACACCTTC
CDR3 protein: CASSQDLGGYGYTF
D gene: -
V gene: TRBV3-1/TRBV3-2
clone size: once
J gene: TRBJ1-2

CDR3 DNA: TGTGCCACCAGTGATTTAGTCAGCACAGATACGCAGTATTTT
CDR3 protein: CATSDLVSTDTQYF
D gene: -
V gene: TRBV24-1
clone size: -
J gene: TRBJ2-3

CDR3 DNA: TGTGCCAGCGGCTCCGACCCCACAGATACGCAGTATTTT
CDR3 protein: CASGSDPTDTQYF
D gene: -
V gene: TRBV11-2
clone size: -
J gene: TRBJ2-3

CDR3 DNA: TGTGCCACCAGCAGAGATACGTATCAGCCCCAGCATTTT
CDR3 protein: CATSRDTYQPQHF
D gene: -
V gene: TRBV15
clone size: -
J gene: TRBJ1-5

CDR3 DNA: TGTGCCAGCAGCCCCACCCCGAGGAGGAGCGCAACTAATGAAAAACTGTTTTTT
CDR3 protein: CASSPTPRRSATNEKLFF
D gene: -
V gene: TRBV7-9
clone size: few
J gene: TRBJ1-4

CDR3 DNA: TGCAGCGTTGGGGGGGTCGCGAACACTGAAGCTTTCTTT
CDR3 protein: CSVGGVANTEAFF
D gene: -
V gene: TRBV29-1
clone size: once
J gene: TRBJ1-1

CDR3 DNA: TGCAGCGTAGCAGACAGCCTCAATCAGCCCCAGCATTTT
CDR3 protein: CSVADSLNQPQHF
D gene: -
V gene: TRBV29-1
clone size: -
J gene: TRBJ1-5

CDR3 DNA: TGTGCCAGCATCATCGGACAGGGGTGGGGGGACACTGAAGCTTTCTTT
CDR3 protein: CASIIGQGWGDTEAFF
D gene: TRBD1
V gene: TRBV28
clone size: -
J gene: TRBJ1-1

CDR3 DNA: TGTGCCAGCAGCGCGCGGGCCCAGGGTGAAGACACGCAGTATTTT
CDR3 protein: CASSARAQGEDTQYF
D gene: -
V gene: TRBV9
clone size: few
J gene: TRBJ2-3

CDR3 DNA: TGTGCCAGTAGTATGGAGGCTATCCAAGAGACCCAGTACTTC
CDR3 protein: CASSMEAIQETQYF
D gene: -
V gene: TRBV19
clone size: -
J gene: TRBJ2-5

CDR3 DNA: TGCGCCAGCAGCCAAGGGATAGGGGGATCGTTTGGCTACACCTTC
CDR3 protein: CASSQGIGGSFGYTF
D gene: -
V gene: TRBV4-3
clone size: -
J gene: TRBJ1-2

CDR3 DNA: TGTGCCAGCAGTTACTCGGGCAGTCCTAACTATGGCTACACCTTC
CDR3 protein: CASSYSGSPNYGYTF
D gene: -
V gene: TRBV6-6
clone size: -
J gene: TRBJ1-2

CDR3 DNA: TGTGCCAGTAGTAATCAGGGGGCTTCCTACAATGAGCAGTTCTTC
CDR3 protein: CASSNQGASYNEQFF
D gene: TRBD1
V gene: TRBV19
clone size: -
J gene: TRBJ2-1

CDR3 DNA: TGTGCCAGCAGCCCGCTGCGGGGGGCCACAGATACGCAGTATTTT
CDR3 protein: CASSPLRGATDTQYF
D gene: TRBD2
V gene: TRBV6-4
clone size: -
J gene: TRBJ2-3

CDR3 DNA: TGTGCCAGCAGCTCACGCCCGGACCTTGAGCAGTTCTTC
CDR3 protein: CASSSRPDLEQFF
D gene: -
V gene: TRBV7-3
clone size: -
J gene: TRBJ2-1

CDR3 DNA: TGTGCCAGCGGTACCCCCCCGAAGGATACGCAGTATTTT
CDR3 protein: CASGTPPKDTQYF
D gene: -
V gene: TRBV7-2
clone size: once
J gene: TRBJ2-3

CDR3 DNA: TGTGCCAGCAGGGGGACGCAGGGGGTTTGGGAGACCCAGTACTTC
CDR3 protein: CASRGTQGVWETQYF
D gene: TRBD1
V gene: TRBV6-5
clone size: -
J gene: TRBJ2-5

CDR3 DNA: TGTGCCAGCAGCTTATCAGATACGCAGTATTTT
CDR3 protein: CASSLSDTQYF
D gene: -
V gene: TRBV7-9
clone size: -
J gene: TRBJ2-3

CDR3 DNA: TGTGCCAGCAGTTCCCCCCGGACTAGCGGGCAAGAGACCCAGTACTTC
CDR3 protein: CASSSPRTSGQETQYF
D gene: TRBD2
V gene: TRBV27
clone size: -
J gene: TRBJ2-5

CDR3 DNA: TGTGCCAGCAGGAGACAGGGCTATGGCTACACCTTC
CDR3 protein: CASRRQGYGYTF
D gene: TRBD1
V gene: TRBV12-3/TRBV12-4
clone size: -
J gene: TRBJ1-2

CDR3 DNA: TGTGCCAGTAGTCCGGGACAGGGGTGGATCACCGGGGAGCTGTTTTTT
CDR3 protein: CASSPGQGWITGELFF
D gene: TRBD1
V gene: TRBV19
clone size: -
J gene: TRBJ2-2

CDR3 DNA: TGTGCCAGCAGCGTAGGGTCTAACGATATCACAGATACGCAGTATTTT
CDR3 protein: CASSVGSNDITDTQYF
D gene: -
V gene: TRBV9
clone size: -
J gene: TRBJ2-3

CDR3 DNA: TGTGCCAGCAGCCAAAGTAGCGGGGGAGGAGAGACCCAGTACTTC
CDR3 protein: CASSQSSGGGETQYF
D gene: TRBD2
V gene: TRBV7-3
clone size: -
J gene: TRBJ2-5

CDR3 DNA: TGTGCCAGCAGTTCAAACAGGGTGCCTGAAGCTTTCTTT
CDR3 protein: CASSSNRVPEAFF
D gene: -
V gene: TRBV6-5
clone size: -
J gene: TRBJ1-1

CDR3 DNA: TGTGCCAGCAGTGGGCGACAGCTAAGCTCCTATAATTCACCCCTCCACTTT
CDR3 protein: CASSGRQLSSYNSPLHF
D gene: -
V gene: TRBV6-1
clone size: -
J gene: TRBJ1-6

CDR3 DNA: TGTGCCAGCACGGGACAAATCTATGGCTACACCTTC
CDR3 protein: CASTGQIYGYTF
D gene: -
V gene: TRBV2
clone size: -
J gene: TRBJ1-2

CDR3 DNA: TGTGCCAGCAAGGTAGGGGACTCCGAGCAGTACTTC
CDR3 protein: CASKVGDSEQYF
D gene: -
V gene: TRBV28
clone size: -
J gene: TRBJ2-7

CDR3 DNA: TGCAGTGCCACGAAACAAGAGACCCAGTACTTC
CDR3 protein: CSATKQETQYF
D gene: -
V gene: TRBV20-1
clone size: -
J gene: TRBJ2-5

CDR3 DNA: TGTGCCAGCAGCGAAGAGGCCAGCTACACAGATACGCAGTATTTT
CDR3 protein: CASSEEASYTDTQYF
D gene: -
V gene: TRBV6-1
clone size: -
J gene: TRBJ2-3

CDR3 DNA: TGTGCCAGCAGTCCCCGAGCAAAAATGAATCAGCCCCAGCATTTT
CDR3 protein: CASSPRAKMNQPQHF
D gene: -
V gene: TRBV6-5
clone size: few
J gene: TRBJ1-5

CDR3 DNA: TGTGCCAGCAGCGTAGACGGATACACTGAAGCTTTCTTT
CDR3 protein: CASSVDGYTEAFF
D gene: -
V gene: TRBV9
clone size: -
J gene: TRBJ1-1

CDR3 DNA: TGCGCCAGCAGCCAAGATCGGCAACAGGGGAATCATCAGCCCCAGCATTTT
CDR3 protein: CASSQDRQQGNHQPQHF
D gene: TRBD1
V gene: TRBV4-1
clone size: -
J gene: TRBJ1-5

CDR3 DNA: TGTGCCAGCAGCAGGACTAGCGGGGGGCCGACGGAGCAGTTCTTC
CDR3 protein: CASSRTSGGPTEQFF
D gene: TRBD2
V gene: TRBV14
clone size: -
J gene: TRBJ2-1

CDR3 DNA: TGTGCCAGCAGTTTTCTGACAGGCCTAGCCCAAGAGACCCAGTACTTC
CDR3 protein: CASSFLTGLAQETQYF
D gene: -
V gene: TRBV28
clone size: -
J gene: TRBJ2-5

CDR3 DNA: TGTGCCAGCAGCCGAACCCAGTGGTCACCTGGAAACACCATATATTTT
CDR3 protein: CASSRTQWSPGNTIYF
D gene: -
V gene: TRBV3-1/TRBV3-2
clone size: -
J gene: TRBJ1-3

CDR3 DNA: TGTGCCAGTAGTACCTTAGGCGCGGGGGGGGCAGATACGCAGTATTTT
CDR3 protein: CASSTLGAGGADTQYF
D gene: TRBD2
V gene: TRBV19
clone size: -
J gene: TRBJ2-3

CDR3 DNA: TGCGCCAGCAGCACGGGGCAGGGCTCCTATAATTCACCCCTCCACTTT
CDR3 protein: CASSTGQGSYNSPLHF
D gene: -
V gene: TRBV5-1
clone size: -
J gene: TRBJ1-6

CDR3 DNA: TGCGCCAGCAGCCACGGCCCTACAGGGTCTGGAAACACCATATATTTT
CDR3 protein: CASSHGPTGSGNTIYF
D gene: -
V gene: TRBV4-3
clone size: -
J gene: TRBJ1-3

CDR3 DNA: TGTGCCAGCACAGCCGTAGTAGGGTCGACGGCTTTCTTT
CDR3 protein: CASTAVVGSTAFF
D gene: -
V gene: TRBV6-5
clone size: -
J gene: TRBJ1-1

CDR3 DNA: TGTGCCAGCAATACAGGGTTGAGCACTGAAGCTTTCTTT
CDR3 protein: CASNTGLSTEAFF
D gene: -
V gene: TRBV5-8
clone size: -
J gene: TRBJ1-1

CDR3 DNA: TGTGCCAGCAGCTTCCGGGACAGGGCTACCGGGGAGCTGTTTTTT
CDR3 protein: CASSFRDRATGELFF
D gene: TRBD1
V gene: TRBV5-4
clone size: -
J gene: TRBJ2-2

CDR3 DNA: TGCAGTGCTAGTCAGAGCTCCTACAATGAGCAGTTCTTC
CDR3 protein: CSASQSSYNEQFF
D gene: -
V gene: TRBV20-1
clone size: -
J gene: TRBJ2-1

CDR3 DNA: TGTGCCAGCAGCTCAACTAGCGGGGGGCTCACTGAGCAGTTCTTC
CDR3 protein: CASSSTSGGLTEQFF
D gene: TRBD2
V gene: TRBV7-8
clone size: -
J gene: TRBJ2-1

CDR3 DNA: TGTGCCAGCAGTGACTCCCGGGGATACACTGAAGCTTTCTTT
CDR3 protein: CASSDSRGYTEAFF
D gene: -
V gene: TRBV6-6
clone size: -
J gene: TRBJ1-1

CDR3 DNA: TGTGCCAGTAGTCCCCACTCTGCAGGACAGGAGAACTATGGCTACACCTTC
CDR3 protein: CASSPHSAGQENYGYTF
D gene: TRBD1
V gene: TRBV19
clone size: -
J gene: TRBJ1-2

CDR3 DNA: TGTGCCAGTAGTATTAGGGGAGGGAATTTCAATGAGCAGTTCTTC
CDR3 protein: CASSIRGGNFNEQFF
D gene: TRBD2
V gene: TRBV19
clone size: -
J gene: TRBJ2-1

CDR3 DNA: TGTGCCAGCTCACCTGGGCGGCAGGGGGGTCAGCCCCAGCATTTT
CDR3 protein: CASSPGRQGGQPQHF
D gene: TRBD1
V gene: TRBV18
clone size: -
J gene: TRBJ1-5

CDR3 DNA: TGTGCCAGCAGCTTAGGACAGGGAGATACGCAGTATTTT
CDR3 protein: CASSLGQGDTQYF
D gene: TRBD1
V gene: TRBV11-3
clone size: -
J gene: TRBJ2-3

CDR3 DNA: TGTGCCAGCAGCTTGGTGGCACCGAGAAACACCATATATTTT
CDR3 protein: CASSLVAPRNTIYF
D gene: -
V gene: TRBV3-1/TRBV3-2
clone size: -
J gene: TRBJ1-3